This T cell receptor beta chain was profiled in a study of beta chain features in type 1 diabetes. Study-level findings and limits: A moderate, significant TCRB CDR3 shortening appeared in type 1 diabetes across four CD4+ subsets.

Sort purity for all populations was recorded as exceeding 98%. This clone showed up just a few times. Its target is not known. This same CDR3 is encoded by further DNA sequences in the sample. All of the isolated RNA was reverse transcribed, so expressed TCRB transcripts were sequenced. Profiled with immunoSEQ multiplex PCR; TCRdb holds only in-frame clones, not every one. The sample shows 130,000 or so clones, 15% to 20% of them seen only once. Germline CDR1 reads GTSNPN; CDR2 reads SVGIG (reference sequence). The trim removed 1 base at V and 4 bases at J, leaving 1 base unmatched. The CDR3 runs to 13 residues.

The sample comprised central memory CD4+ T cells from blood. This TCR derives from a man aged 18 to 29 with type 1 diabetes. The chain links TRBV30 to TRBJ2-5; 9 nucleotides align to TRBD2. The CDR3 DNA is TGTGCCTGGAGTGGCGGGAGGGGAGAGACCCAGTACTTC. This translates into CAWSGGRGETQYF.